This TCR beta chain stems from a study of control samples from healthy donors and cancer patients (dated by TCRdb to about 2020). The protocol used for the library was the immunoSEQ multiplex PCR assay. TCRdb obtained this table from immuneACCESS and retained in-frame rearrangements with V and J assigned. These tables miss some clones; where compared with another copy, unresolved V genes account for less than half of the shortfall, and the remainder is unexplained. The sample table holds roughly 160,000 clones, of which 80% to 90% were seen once. Nearly 5% of the sample is held by the ten biggest clonotypes. With regard to this clone: The antigen it recognizes is unknown. Base qualities were left out, and no much larger clone turns up one base away.

The CDR3 starts with the cysteine, ends with the phenylalanine, and has 13 residues. Only the CDR3 portion is preserved as DNA: 39 bases, with reading frame beginning at the first base. CDR1 and CDR2 (SEHNR, FQNEAQ) derive from the germline V gene (reference sequence). Trimming removed 8 bases from V and 2 bases from J, leaving 10 bases between the germline ends. The sequence derives from a woman aged 30 to 39 in good health. Input material: blood. Here the chain combines TRBV7-9 and TRBJ1-3, with the D segment identity uncertain. The DNA reads as follows: TGTGCCAGCCGGGTAAAGGCTGGAAACACCATATATTTT. This codes for CASRVKAGNTIYF.